Sequencing of this T cell receptor (beta chain) was carried out in a study of cytomegalovirus exposure and HLA in healthy donors. Overall study context: Early released data had 80 million or so unique TCRs, all coming from HLA-typed donors.

The CDR3 loop spans 12 amino acids. The PCR employed 60 Vbeta primers together with 13 Jbeta primers. Sequenced by immunoSEQ multiplex PCR; TCRdb stores in-frame clones only, minus some. The sample gives 65,000 to 85,000 clones, roughly 88% of which show up once; 2% is in the top ten. Input material: PBMCs. The chain employs TRBV21-1 and TRBJ1-4. TRBV21-1 represents a pseudogene. This receptor was obtained from a woman aged 30 to 39 in good health and CMV-seronegative. The CDR3: CARSGLNEKLFF. The CDR3 DNA reads as TGTGCCAGGTCGGGTCTAAATGAAAAACTGTTTTTT.